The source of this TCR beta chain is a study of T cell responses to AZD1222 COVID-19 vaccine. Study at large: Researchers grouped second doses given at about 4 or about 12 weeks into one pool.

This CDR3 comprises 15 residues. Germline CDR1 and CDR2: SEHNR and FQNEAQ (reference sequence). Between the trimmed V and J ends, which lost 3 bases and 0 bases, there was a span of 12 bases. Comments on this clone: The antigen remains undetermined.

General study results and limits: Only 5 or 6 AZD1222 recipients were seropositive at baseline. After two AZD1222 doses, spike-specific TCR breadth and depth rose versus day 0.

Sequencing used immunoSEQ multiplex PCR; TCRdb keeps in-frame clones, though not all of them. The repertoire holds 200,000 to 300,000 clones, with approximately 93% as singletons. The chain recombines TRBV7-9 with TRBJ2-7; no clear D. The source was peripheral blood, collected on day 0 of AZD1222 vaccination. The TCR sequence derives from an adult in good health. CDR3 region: CASSFGLRPSYEQYF. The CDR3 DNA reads TGTGCCAGCAGCTTTGGCCTCCGGCCCTCCTACGAGCAGTACTTC. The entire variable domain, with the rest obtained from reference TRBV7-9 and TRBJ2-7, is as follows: DTGVSQNPRHKITKRGQNVTFRCDPISEHNRLYWYRQTLGQGPEFLTYFQNEAQLEKSRLLSDRFSAERPKGSFSTLEIQRTEQGDSAMYLCASSFGLRPSYEQYFGPGTRLTVT.